This TCR beta chain was obtained from a study of T cells in Graves' hyperthyroidism and ophthalmopathy. About the study: Peripheral blood was collected at initial diagnosis, before any treatment.

The sample holds many counts of this clonotype. CDR3 length: 13 amino acids. The junction had 0 bases not matched to a gene; V was cut back by 3 bases and J by 2 bases. CDR1 and CDR2 from the germline V gene are ENHRY and SYGVKD. The source material, RNA transcripts, was used to amplify TCR beta CDR3 regions. The TCR CDR3 was amplified in a first-round RT-PCR using the HTBI primer set. Each CDR3 protein gets one entry after TCRdb re-called the multiplex PCR reads with MiXCR. Here the sample spans fewer than 250,000 distinct CDR3 sequences, about 25% being singletons. The specimen was blood. The sequence derives from a woman aged 35 to 49 with Graves' ophthalmopathy. This chain joins TRBV10-3 and TRBJ2-5, with TRBD1 identical over 7 bases. Here the CDR3 reads CAISDRGQETQYF. CDR3 sequence (DNA): TGTGCCATCAGTGACAGGGGGCAAGAGACCCAGTACTTC.